Listed here are 32 T cell receptor beta chains from one sample, sequenced in a study of T cell changes during pregnancy in multiple sclerosis. Data came from immunoSEQ multiplex PCR; TCRdb stores just in-frame clones and leaves some out. Of about 72,000 clones in the sample, around 90% were seen once. Source: peripheral blood, taken in the first trimester of pregnancy. The receptors were sampled from a female donor in good health, enrolled as a control in a pregnancy study.

V and J are TRBV5-6 and TRBJ1-3, with 7 bases identical to TRBD1. Germline assignment: CDR1 SGHDT and CDR2 YYEEEE. V gave up 4 bases and J gave up 4 bases; unmatched junction bases: 5. The CDR3 contains 14 residues. CDR3 in DNA: TGTGCCAGCAGCGCCGGGACAGAGGGAAACACCATATATTTT. It specifies CASSAGTEGNTIYF.

This chain connects TRBV4-2 to TRBJ2-1, with D possibly TRBD2 on 5 matching bases. CDR1 and CDR2 from the germline V gene are LGHNA and YNFKEQ. The CDR3 has 15 residues. Trimming stripped 0 bases from V and 6 bases from J, with 12 bases between. The CDR3 nucleotides read TGTGCCAGCAGCCAAGATACAACGGGATCCAATGAGCAGTTCTTC. This sequence encodes CASSQDTTGSNEQFF.

The V and J genes are TRBV9 and TRBJ2-3; no clear D. CDR1 is SGDLS and CDR2 is YYNGEE in the germline V gene. There are 10 residues in the CDR3. The V end lost 3 bases, the J end lost 7 bases, and 3 bases lay between the germline ends. CDR3 loop: CASSGNTQYF. The CDR3 coding sequence is TGTGCCAGCAGCGGTAATACGCAGTATTTT.

The gene calls are TRBV6-4 and TRBJ1-3; TRBD1 matches at 9 bases. CDR1 is MRHNA and CDR2 is SNTAGT in the germline V gene. V lost 4 bases and J lost 7; bases outside the gene matches: 2. This CDR3 region has 13 residues. CDR3 nucleotides: TGTGCCAGCAGTGCCGACAGGGGGAACACCATATATTTT. Protein: CASSADRGNTIYF.

This rearrangement joins TRBV5-1 to TRBJ2-7, with 7 positions matching TRBD1. In germline, CDR1 is SGHRS, CDR2 YFSETQ. The V segment lost 2 bases and the J segment 3 bases; nucleotides outside the gene matches: 5. The CDR3 totals 14 residues. The CDR3 reads CASSLRGPYYEQYF. Written as DNA, the CDR3 is TGCGCCAGCAGCTTAAGGGGGCCCTACTACGAGCAGTACTTC.

The gene calls are TRBV1 and TRBJ2-2; the D call TRBD2 from the table was never checked on the DNA. TRBV1 is designated a pseudogene. The CDR3 has 16 amino acids. The CDR3: CTSSPREGRNTGELFF. The CDR3 DNA is TGCACCAGCAGCCCACGGGAGGGCCGCAACACCGGGGAGCTGTTTTTT.

The chain combines TRBV6-1 with TRBJ1-2; D gene uncertain. This CDR3 is 14 amino acids long. The germline V and J ends were trimmed by 5 bases and 5 bases, with 15 bases remaining between them. CDR1 and CDR2 (germline): MNHNS, SASEGT. The CDR3 sequence is CASSSEVQIYGYTF. CDR3 nucleotides: TGTGCCAGCAGTTCTGAGGTCCAGATTTATGGCTACACCTTC.

J is TRBJ2-3 and V is TRBV18; TRBD2 is a possible D gene (5 bases). Trimming took off 0 bases at V and 2 bases at J, with 6 bases between the two ends. Germline V gene data show CDR1 as KGHSH and CDR2 as LQKENI. The CDR3 is 14 amino acids. CDR3 in DNA: TGTGCCAGCTCACCACCTCTAGCCACAGATACGCAGTATTTT. Protein: CASSPPLATDTQYF.

This chain connects TRBV5-1 to TRBJ2-2, with a tentative D call TRBD1 (5 bases). Looked up from germline, CDR1 is SGHRS and CDR2 is YFSETQ. This CDR3 contains 15 residues. Trimming removed 4 bases from V and 3 bases from J, with 13 bases in between. The CDR3 sequence: CASSPTLTDTGELFF. CDR3 bases: TGCGCCAGCAGCCCTACTTTGACAGACACCGGGGAGCTGTTTTTT.

This sequence joins TRBV4-1 and TRBJ1-3; D is uncertain. CDR3 length equals 17 residues. Trimming shortened V by 1 base and J by 0 bases, and 13 bases separated the two germline ends. The germline gives CDR1 MGHRA, CDR2 YSYEKL. CDR3 DNA: TGCGCCAGCAGCCAAGCACATGGACTCCTCTCTGGAAACACCATATATTTT. Translation: CASSQAHGLLSGNTIYF.

V is TRBV5-1 and J is TRBJ2-3; possible D gene TRBD1, 6 bases. The germline V gene encodes CDR1 SGHRS and CDR2 YFSETQ. V lost 0 bases and J 3 bases, leaving 11 bases between the germline ends. This CDR3 comprises 15 residues. CDR3: CASSLEGRGTDTQYF. CDR3 sequence (DNA): TGCGCCAGCAGCTTGGAGGGCAGGGGAACAGATACGCAGTATTTT.

The chain is built from TRBV7-9 and TRBJ2-3, with 9 positions matching TRBD1. There are 16 residues in the CDR3. Germline V gene sequence: CDR1 SEHNR, CDR2 FQNEAQ (reference sequence). V dropped 7 bases and J dropped 2; count of bases not matched to a gene: 10. Here the CDR3 reads CASKSIGTGITDTQYF. The CDR3 region has the DNA TGTGCCAGCAAAAGTATCGGGACAGGGATCACAGATACGCAGTATTTT.

This chain uses TRBV28 with TRBJ2-7, with D perhaps TRBD2 (5 bases). Trimming left V 1 base short and J 6 bases short, with 7 bases between. CDR1 is MDHEN, CDR2 SYDVKM, per germline. This CDR3 comprises 12 residues. This CDR3 reads CASSLSGIEQYF. CDR3 DNA sequence: TGTGCCAGCAGTTTATCCGGGATCGAGCAGTACTTC. The full variable domain, completed using reference TRBV28 and TRBJ2-7, is DVKVTQSSRYLVKRTGEKVFLECVQDMDHENMFWYRQDPGLGLRLIYFSYDVKMKEKGDIPEGYSVSREKKERFSLILESASTNQTSMYLCASSLSGIEQYFGPGTRLTVT.

The chain carries TRBV9 and TRBJ2-1, with TRBD2 matching 11 bases. CDR1 is SGDLS, CDR2 YYNGEE, per germline. CDR3 length: 15 amino acids. V lost 4 bases, J lost 4 bases, and 4 bases stayed unmatched. This CDR3 is CASSFGTSGYNEQFF. CDR3 nucleotide sequence: TGTGCCAGCAGCTTCGGGACTAGCGGATACAATGAGCAGTTCTTC.

V usage is TRBV7-2 and J usage is TRBJ1-2; tentative D call: TRBD1 (6 bases). The germline V gene encodes CDR1 SGHTA and CDR2 FQGNSA. This CDR3 comprises 14 residues. The V and J ends lost 3 bases and 3 bases respectively, with 11 bases between them. The CDR3 protein is CASSFGGHDYGYTF. The CDR3 DNA reads as TGTGCCAGCAGCTTCGGGGGGCATGACTATGGCTACACCTTC. The entire variable domain, with the rest obtained from reference TRBV7-2 and TRBJ1-2, is as follows: GAGVSQSPSNKVTEKGKDVELRCDPISGHTALYWYRQSLGQGLEFLIYFQGNSAPDKSGLPSDRFSAERTGGSVSTLTIQRTQQEDSAVYLCASSFGGHDYGYTFGSGTRLTVV.

This clone showed up just once. The chain carries TRBV13 and TRBJ1-4; no reliable D call. This CDR3 has 13 amino acids. V lost 2 bases, J lost 7 bases, and 8 bases lay in between. The germline gives CDR1 PRHDT, CDR2 FYEKMQ (reference sequence). The CDR3 DNA reads as TGTGCCAGCAGCTTAACCATTAGTGAAAAACTGTTTTTT. Translation gives CASSLTISEKLFF.

This chain links TRBV6-1 with TRBJ1-1, with D hard to call. V was clipped by 2 bases and J by 4 bases, with 11 bases between them. The CDR3 is 14 amino acids. The germline V gene has CDR1 MNHNS and CDR2 SASEGT. CDR3 protein: CASSELTGITEAFF. CDR3 nucleotides: TGTGCCAGCAGTGAACTAACGGGGATCACTGAAGCTTTCTTT.

This clone was counted once. This chain joins TRBV18 and TRBJ2-7; tentatively, D is TRBD1 (6 bases). Germline V gene data show CDR1 as KGHSH and CDR2 as LQKENI. The CDR3 is made up of 15 amino acids. V was cut by 4 bases and J by 1 base, with 14 bases left in between. CDR3 loop: CASSLKGQGSYEQYF. The CDR3 nucleotides are TGTGCCAGCTCACTTAAGGGGCAGGGGTCCTACGAGCAGTACTTC.

This clone was counted a single time. The V and J genes are TRBV11-3 and TRBJ2-3, with 11 bases identical to TRBD2. The CDR3 sequence is 14 residues long. V lost 5 bases to trimming and J lost 5 bases; unmatched junction nucleotides: 3. Germline CDR1 SGHNT, CDR2 YENEEA. CDR3 sequence reads: CASSQGLAGDTQYF. The DNA for the CDR3 is TGTGCCAGCAGCCAAGGACTAGCGGGAGATACGCAGTATTTT.

This clone was seen just once. This chain uses TRBV19 with TRBJ2-4; a possible D gene is TRBD1 (6 bases). The CDR3 has 16 residues. Trimming left V 3 bases short and J 0 bases short, with 12 bases between. CDR1 and CDR2 from the germline V gene are LNHDA and SQIVND (reference sequence). Here the CDR3 DNA reads TGTGCCAGTAGTATTGACAGGCTCTCAGCCAAAAACATTCAGTACTTC. Its translation: CASSIDRLSAKNIQYF.

The chain combines TRBV5-1 with TRBJ2-7; TRBD1 is a possible D gene (5 bases). CDR1 is SGHRS and CDR2 is YFSETQ in the germline V gene. With 3 bases removed from V and 4 bases from J, the gap between germline ends came to 11 bases. The CDR3 runs to 13 residues. The CDR3 region is CASSSWTRYEQYF. CDR3 bases: TGCGCCAGCAGCTCCTGGACACGTTACGAGCAGTACTTC.

The chain recombines TRBV28 with TRBJ2-7, with 12 bases fitting TRBD2. CDR1 and CDR2 (germline): MDHEN, SYDVKM. With 4 bases clipped from V and 4 bases from J, the junction kept 2 bases outside the gene matches. The CDR3 is 14 residues long. The CDR3 nucleotides are TGTGCCAGCAGTTCGACTAGCGGGGGATACGAGCAGTACTTC. This codes for CASSSTSGGYEQYF.

The V and J genes are TRBV2 and TRBJ2-3; the match to TRBD2 covers 10 bases. The CDR3 spans 15 residues. The V gene's germline CDR1 is SNHLY and CDR2 FYNNEI. V lost 5 bases and J lost 3; bases outside the gene matches: 5. The CDR3, as DNA: TGTGCCAGCAGTCCCCTAGCGGGAGCGACAGATACGCAGTATTTT. It is translated as CASSPLAGATDTQYF.

This clone showed up just once. The V and J genes are TRBV20-1 and TRBJ1-1; D unresolved. Germline V gene data show CDR1 as DFQATT and CDR2 as SNEGSKA (reference sequence). This CDR3 comprises 11 residues. V was cut by 6 bases and J by 11 bases, with 16 bases left in between. Here the CDR3 DNA reads TGCAGTGCGCCCGTTGAGGCGGCTGCTTTCTTT. Translated, it gives CSAPVEAAAFF.

The rearrangement uses TRBV7-8 and TRBJ1-5; D perhaps matches TRBD1 (5 bases). CDR1 and CDR2 (germline): SGHVS, FQNEAQ. The CDR3 extends over 15 amino acids. Trimming took 5 bases from V and 7 from J, leaving 18 bases between them. CDR3 nucleotide sequence: TGTGCCAGCAGCCCCCGTTGGGGGGTCCGACAGCCCCAGCATTTT. It yields the protein CASSPRWGVRQPQHF.

This clone was picked up one time. The chain is built from TRBV6-6 and TRBJ2-7; a possible D gene is TRBD2 (6 bases). V lost 6 bases to trimming and J lost 1 base, with 13 bases between them. CDR1 MNHNY and CDR2 SVGAGI come from the germline V gene (reference sequence). The CDR3 length is 14 residues. The CDR3: CASRIRLGSYEQYF. The CDR3 region has the DNA TGTGCCAGCAGGATCCGACTAGGATCCTACGAGCAGTACTTC.

This clone was picked up a small number of times. The chain combines TRBV29-1 with TRBJ1-4; D might be TRBD1 (5 bases). The CDR3 contains 13 residues. The V gene's germline CDR1 is SQVTM and CDR2 ANQGSEA. V lost 4 bases and J 5 bases, leaving 11 bases between the germline ends. DNA of the CDR3: TGCAGCGTTGTAGACAGACTGAATGAAAAACTGTTTTTT. Its translation is CSVVDRLNEKLFF.

The J gene is TRBJ2-1, the V gene TRBV28; 7 nucleotides agree with TRBD2. V dropped 5 bases and J dropped 8; count of bases not matched to a gene: 18. This CDR3 spans 17 amino acids. Germline V CDR1 and CDR2: MDHEN, SYDVKM. CDR3 nucleotides: TGTGCCAGCAGTAAAACGGGGGGAGGCCCCCCCGCATATGAGCAGTTCTTC. It encodes CASSKTGGGPPAYEQFF.

This clone was observed once. The chain joins TRBV19 to TRBJ1-5, with D unresolved. This CDR3 has 15 amino acids. With 3 bases removed from V and 1 base from J, the gap between germline ends came to 10 bases. Germline V gene data show CDR1 as LNHDA and CDR2 as SQIVND (reference sequence). The CDR3 DNA reads TGTGCCAGTAGTATGGTCTGGCGGAGCAATCAGCCCCAGCATTTT. This gives the protein CASSMVWRSNQPQHF.

This clone was seen just once. The rearrangement joins TRBV6-5 to TRBJ2-1, with D uncertain. The CDR3 is 14 amino acids. In germline, CDR1 is MNHEY, CDR2 SVGAGI. V lost 5 bases to trimming and J lost 4 bases, with 12 bases between them. CDR3 loop: CASSPSSRYNEQFF. The CDR3, as DNA: TGTGCCAGCAGTCCCTCGTCTCGGTACAATGAGCAGTTCTTC.

The chain joins TRBV7-2 to TRBJ1-2; the D is unclear. Germline V gene lookup returns CDR1 SGHTA and CDR2 FQGNSA. V lost 2 bases to trimming and J lost 8 bases, with 18 bases between them. There are 15 residues in the CDR3. CDR3 residues: CASSLLREPPSGYTF. The DNA of the CDR3 is TGTGCCAGCAGCTTACTGCGTGAGCCGCCCTCGGGCTACACCTTC.

The chain is built from TRBV28 and TRBJ1-3; no definite D call. With 2 bases removed from V and 0 bases from J, the gap between germline ends came to 11 bases. CDR1 is MDHEN and CDR2 is SYDVKM in the germline V gene. This CDR3 spans 16 amino acids. CDR3 bases: TGTGCCAGCAGTTTAGGGCCGGCCTTCTCTGGAAACACCATATATTTT. Encoded protein: CASSLGPAFSGNTIYF.